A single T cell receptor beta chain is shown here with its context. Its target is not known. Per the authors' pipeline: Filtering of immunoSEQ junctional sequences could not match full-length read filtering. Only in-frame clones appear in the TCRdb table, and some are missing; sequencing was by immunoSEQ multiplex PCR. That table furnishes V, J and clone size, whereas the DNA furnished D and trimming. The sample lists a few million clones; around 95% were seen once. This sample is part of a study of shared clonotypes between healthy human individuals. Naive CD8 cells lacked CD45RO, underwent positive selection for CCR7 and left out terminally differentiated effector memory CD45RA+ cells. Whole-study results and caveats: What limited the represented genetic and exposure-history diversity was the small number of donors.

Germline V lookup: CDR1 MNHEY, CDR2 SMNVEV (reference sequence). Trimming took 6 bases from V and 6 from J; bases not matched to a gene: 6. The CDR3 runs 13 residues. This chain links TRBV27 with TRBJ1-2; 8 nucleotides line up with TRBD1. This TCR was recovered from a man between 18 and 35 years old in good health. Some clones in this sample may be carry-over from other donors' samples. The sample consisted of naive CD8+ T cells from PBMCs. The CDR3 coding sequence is TGTGCCAGCAGGCGCCGGACAGGGAATGGCTACACCTTC. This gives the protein CASRRRTGNGYTF.